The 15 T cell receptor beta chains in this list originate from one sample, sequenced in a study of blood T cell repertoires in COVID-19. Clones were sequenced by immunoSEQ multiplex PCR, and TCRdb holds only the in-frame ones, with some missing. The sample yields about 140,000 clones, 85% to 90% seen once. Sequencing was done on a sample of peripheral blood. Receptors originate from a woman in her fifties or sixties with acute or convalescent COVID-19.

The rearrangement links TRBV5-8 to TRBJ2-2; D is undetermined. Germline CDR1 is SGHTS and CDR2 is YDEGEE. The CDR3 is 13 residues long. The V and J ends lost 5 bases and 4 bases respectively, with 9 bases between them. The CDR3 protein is CASRKRGTGELFF. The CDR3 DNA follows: TGTGCCAGCAGGAAGCGAGGCACCGGGGAGCTGTTTTTT. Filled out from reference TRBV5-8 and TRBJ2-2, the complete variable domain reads EAGVTQSPTHLIKTRGQQATLRCSPISGHTSVYWYQQALGLGLQFLLWYDEGEERNRGNFPPRFSGRQFPNYSSELNVNALELEDSALYLCASRKRGTGELFFGEGSRLTVL.

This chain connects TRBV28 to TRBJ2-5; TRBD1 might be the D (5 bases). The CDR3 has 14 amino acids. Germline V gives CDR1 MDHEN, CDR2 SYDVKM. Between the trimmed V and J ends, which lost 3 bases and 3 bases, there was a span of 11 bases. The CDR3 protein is CASSFGASKETQYF. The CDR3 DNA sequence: TGTGCCAGCAGTTTTGGGGCCTCAAAAGAGACCCAGTACTTC.

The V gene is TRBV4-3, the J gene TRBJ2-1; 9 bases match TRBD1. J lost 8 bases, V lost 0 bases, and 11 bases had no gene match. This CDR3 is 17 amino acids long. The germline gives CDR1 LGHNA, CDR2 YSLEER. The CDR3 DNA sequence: TGCGCCAGCAGCCAAGACACCGGGACAGGGATAGATGATGAGCAGTTCTTC. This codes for CASSQDTGTGIDDEQFF.

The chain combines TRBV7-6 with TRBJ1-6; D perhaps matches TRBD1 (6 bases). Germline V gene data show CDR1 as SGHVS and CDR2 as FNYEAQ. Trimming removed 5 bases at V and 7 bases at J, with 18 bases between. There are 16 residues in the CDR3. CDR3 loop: CASSVLAGDKNSPLHF. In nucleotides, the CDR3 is TGTGCCAGCAGCGTATTGGCAGGGGATAAGAATTCACCCCTCCACTTT. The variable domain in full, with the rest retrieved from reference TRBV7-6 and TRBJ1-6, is GAGVSQSPRYKVTKRGQDVALRCDPISGHVSLYWYRQALGQGPEFLTYFNYEAQQDKSGLPNDRFSAERPEGSISTLTIQRTEQRDSAMYRCASSVLAGDKNSPLHFGNGTRLTVT.

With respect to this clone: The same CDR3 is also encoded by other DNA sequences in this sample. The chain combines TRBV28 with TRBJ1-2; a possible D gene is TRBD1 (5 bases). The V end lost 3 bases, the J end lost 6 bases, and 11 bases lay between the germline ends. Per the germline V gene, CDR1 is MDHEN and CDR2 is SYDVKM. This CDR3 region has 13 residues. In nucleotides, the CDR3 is TGTGCCAGCAGTTTTAGGCGGGGCAATGGCTACACCTTC. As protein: CASSFRRGNGYTF.

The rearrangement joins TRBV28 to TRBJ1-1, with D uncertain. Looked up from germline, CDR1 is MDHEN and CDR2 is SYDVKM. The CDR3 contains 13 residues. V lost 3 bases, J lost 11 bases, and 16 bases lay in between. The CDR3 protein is CASSLVIRGGAFF. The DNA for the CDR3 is TGTGCCAGCAGTTTGGTGATACGCGGCGGGGCTTTCTTT.

The CDR3 protein is CASSSAKSTPLFF. In DNA, the CDR3 is TGTGCCAGCTCATCTGCAAAATCTACCCCCCTGTTTTTT. The chain is built from TRBV18 and TRBJ1-4; D is unresolved. This CDR3 region has 13 residues. V was clipped by 5 bases and J by 14 bases, with 18 bases between them. The germline V gene has CDR1 KGHSH and CDR2 LQKENI.

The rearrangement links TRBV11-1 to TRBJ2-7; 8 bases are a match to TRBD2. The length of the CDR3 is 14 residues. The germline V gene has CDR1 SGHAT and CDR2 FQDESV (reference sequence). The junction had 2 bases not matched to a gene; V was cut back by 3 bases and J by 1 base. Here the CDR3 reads CASSFAGGSYEQYF. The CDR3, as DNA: TGTGCCAGCAGCTTTGCGGGGGGATCCTACGAGCAGTACTTC.

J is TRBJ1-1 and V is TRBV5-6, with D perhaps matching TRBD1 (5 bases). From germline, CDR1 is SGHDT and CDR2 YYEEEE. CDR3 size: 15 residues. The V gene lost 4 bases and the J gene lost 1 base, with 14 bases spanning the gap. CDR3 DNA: TGTGCCAGCAGCAGGGGCTTTTTCTCGAACACTGAAGCTTTCTTT. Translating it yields CASSRGFFSNTEAFF.

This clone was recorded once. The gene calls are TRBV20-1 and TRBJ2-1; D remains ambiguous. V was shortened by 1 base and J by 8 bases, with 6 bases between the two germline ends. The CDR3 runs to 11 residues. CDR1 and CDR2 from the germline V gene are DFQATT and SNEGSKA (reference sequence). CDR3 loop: CSARGQHEQFF. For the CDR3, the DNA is TGCAGTGCTAGAGGGCAACATGAGCAGTTCTTC.

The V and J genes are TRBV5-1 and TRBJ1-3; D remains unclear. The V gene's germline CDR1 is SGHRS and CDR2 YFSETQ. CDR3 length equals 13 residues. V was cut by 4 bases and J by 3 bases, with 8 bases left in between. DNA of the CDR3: TGCGCCAGCAGCGAGGGTGGTGGAAACACCATATATTTT. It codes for CASSEGGGNTIYF.

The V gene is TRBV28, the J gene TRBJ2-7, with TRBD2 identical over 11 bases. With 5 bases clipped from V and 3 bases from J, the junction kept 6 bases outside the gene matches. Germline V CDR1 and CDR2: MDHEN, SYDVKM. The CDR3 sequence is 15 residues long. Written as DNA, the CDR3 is TGTGCCAGCAGTCCTCCCGGGACTAGCGGCTACGAGCAGTACTTC. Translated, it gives CASSPPGTSGYEQYF.

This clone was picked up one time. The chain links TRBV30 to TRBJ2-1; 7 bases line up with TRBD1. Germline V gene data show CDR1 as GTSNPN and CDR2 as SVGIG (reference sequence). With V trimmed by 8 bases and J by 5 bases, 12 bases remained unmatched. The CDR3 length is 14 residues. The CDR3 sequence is CAVISGQINNEQFF. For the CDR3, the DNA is TGTGCCGTCATCTCGGGACAGATCAACAATGAGCAGTTCTTC. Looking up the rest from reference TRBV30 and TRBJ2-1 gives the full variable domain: SQTIHQWPATLVQPVGSPLSLECTVEGTSNPNLYWYRQAAGRGLQLLFYSVGIGQISSEVPQNLSASRPQDRQFILSSKKLLLSDSGFYLCAVISGQINNEQFFGPGTRLTVL.

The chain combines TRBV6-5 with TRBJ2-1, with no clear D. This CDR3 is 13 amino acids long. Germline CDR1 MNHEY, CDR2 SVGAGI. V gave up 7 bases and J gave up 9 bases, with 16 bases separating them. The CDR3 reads CASNLYYNGEQFF. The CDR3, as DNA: TGTGCCAGCAATTTATACTACAATGGTGAGCAGTTCTTC.

The CDR3 sequence: CASSYSRYTEAFF. The CDR3, as DNA: TGTGCCAGCAGTTACTCGAGGTACACTGAAGCTTTCTTT. This chain joins TRBV6-5 and TRBJ1-1; the D is unclear. Trimming shortened V by 0 bases and J by 3 bases, and 5 bases separated the two germline ends. This CDR3 region has 13 residues. CDR1 and CDR2 (germline): MNHEY, SVGAGI.